This note documents a single TCR beta chain sequence. In germline, CDR1 is SGDLS, CDR2 YYNGEE. The CDR3 contains 17 residues. V lost 0 bases and J 4 bases, leaving 20 bases between the germline ends. Original data processing: Amplification from reference gene primers served as the basis for estimated nucleated cell counts. TCRdb's table, derived via immunoSEQ multiplex PCR, lists solely in-frame clones and lacks some. That table gives V, J and clone size, and the DNA gave D and trimming. The data contain over 80,000 clones, about four fifths of them seen just once; the ten biggest clones take up about a sixth. This specimen comes from a study of blood T cell repertoires in COVID-19. The wider study: The United States, Italy and Spain provided the acute and convalescent COVID-19 samples. The analysed material was cDNA or gDNA that came from T cells, B-cell-depleted T cells, or PBMCs.

This clonotype was obtained from a woman aged 55-70 years with acute or convalescent COVID-19. The chain joins TRBV9 to TRBJ2-7; weak D call: TRBD1 (7 bases). Sequences were obtained from peripheral blood. The CDR3 spells CASSVDPTGRPGYEQYF. DNA for the CDR3: TGTGCCAGCAGCGTAGATCCGACAGGGAGGCCCGGGTACGAGCAGTACTTC.